The entry that follows covers one T cell receptor (beta chain) sequence. The data were obtained in a study of blood T cell repertoires in COVID-19. Clones were sequenced by immunoSEQ multiplex PCR, and TCRdb holds only the in-frame ones, with some missing. The profile shows 150,000 to 200,000 clones, 70% to 90% of them singletons. The TCR was taken from a human donor with active or convalescent COVID-19. The donor label of this sample is uncertain. Sequencing used peripheral blood.

This CDR3 is CASRPKLAGGYNEQFF. CDR3 nucleotides: TGCGCCAGCAGACCGAAGCTAGCGGGGGGGTACAATGAGCAGTTCTTC. This rearrangement joins TRBV5-1 to TRBJ2-1; 12 nucleotides match TRBD2. This CDR3 contains 16 residues. With 5 bases clipped from V and 4 bases from J, the junction kept 7 bases outside the gene matches. Germline V lookup: CDR1 SGHRS, CDR2 YFSETQ.